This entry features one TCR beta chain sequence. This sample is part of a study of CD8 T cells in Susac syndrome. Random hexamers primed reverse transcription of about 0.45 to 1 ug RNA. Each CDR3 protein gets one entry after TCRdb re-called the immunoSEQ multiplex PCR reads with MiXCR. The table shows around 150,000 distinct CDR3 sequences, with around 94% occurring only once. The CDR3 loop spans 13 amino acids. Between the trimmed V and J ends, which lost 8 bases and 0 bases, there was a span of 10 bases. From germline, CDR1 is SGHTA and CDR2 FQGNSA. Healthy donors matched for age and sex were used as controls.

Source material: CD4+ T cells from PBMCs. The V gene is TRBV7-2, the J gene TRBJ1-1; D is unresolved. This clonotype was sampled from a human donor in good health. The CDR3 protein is CASQTKMNTEAFF. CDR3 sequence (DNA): TGTGCCAGCCAGACAAAAATGAACACTGAAGCTTTCTTT.